Listed below are T cell receptor beta chains from one sample, sequenced in a study of CD8+CD57+ T cells in acquired aplastic anemia. Each CDR3 protein is one row after TCRdb ran MiXCR on the reads. There are hundreds of thousands of distinct CDR3 sequences in the sample; about 70% occur only once, and approximately 3.9% lies in the top ten. Sample: sorted CD4+, CD8+, or CD8+CD57+ T cells (not recorded which) from PBMCs. Source of these receptors: a human donor in good health, serving as a control. Each CDR3 is given with its conserved first and last residue. The order of the fields is clone size, V gene, D gene, J gene, CDR3 protein, CDR3 DNA. A D gene is named only where the DNA matches it firmly. Only part of the rows carry a size: once, few, many, or a class if the clone is expanded.

size: many; V: TRBV7-2; D: NA; J: TRBJ2-3; CDR3: CASSTGTSTDTQYF; DNA: TGTGCCAGCAGCACCGGGACGAGCACAGATACGCAGTATTTT
size: many; V: TRBV11-2; D: TRBD1; J: TRBJ2-2; CDR3: CASSHGQVKGGELFF; DNA: TGTGCCAGCAGCCATGGACAGGTCAAGGGCGGGGAGCTGTTTTTT
size: NA; V: TRBV20-1; D: NA; J: TRBJ1-6; CDR3: CSASDSNNGPLHF; DNA: TGCAGTGCTTCAGACAGCAATAATGGACCCCTCCACTTT
size: NA; V: TRBV14; D: NA; J: TRBJ2-7; CDR3: CASSQVTGLQETHF; DNA: TGTGCCAGCAGCCAAGTTACGGGACTGCAAGAGACCCACTTC
size: NA; V: TRBV7-9; D: TRBD1; J: TRBJ2-6; CDR3: CASSSNPRTGFPGANVLTF; DNA: TGTGCCAGCAGCTCCAACCCACGGACAGGGTTCCCTGGGGCCAACGTCCTGACTTTC
size: NA; V: TRBV12-3/TRBV12-4; D: TRBD1; J: TRBJ1-5; CDR3: CASSAMDRQQQHF; DNA: TGTGCCAGCAGTGCAATGGACAGGCAGCAACAGCATTTT
size: NA; V: TRBV20-1; D: NA; J: TRBJ2-7; CDR3: CSARVLRGGEQYF; DNA: TGCAGTGCTAGAGTTTTACGGGGTGGAGAGCAGTACTTC
size: NA; V: TRBV7-2; D: TRBD2; J: TRBJ2-5; CDR3: CASSLGGRGDIRAYF; DNA: TGTGCCAGCAGCTTAGGGGGGCGGGGGGACATACGAGCATACTTC
size: many; V: TRBV4-1; D: NA; J: TRBJ2-7; CDR3: CASSQVQIGTRQYF; DNA: TGCGCCAGCAGCCAAGTACAAATAGGCACACGGCAGTACTTC
size: NA; V: TRBV20-1; D: NA; J: TRBJ2-7; CDR3: CSANSAQTYEQYF; DNA: TGCAGTGCTAATAGCGCGCAGACGTACGAGCAGTACTTC
size: few; V: TRBV10-1; D: TRBD1; J: TRBJ2-5; CDR3: CASSDPGGQETQYF; DNA: TGCGCCAGCAGTGACCCAGGGGGACAAGAGACCCAGTACTTC
size: once; V: TRBV7-9; D: NA; J: TRBJ2-7; CDR3: CASSPETGVSGYTQYF; DNA: TGTGCCAGCAGCCCCGAGACGGGCGTAAGTGGCTACACCCAGTACTTC
size: few; V: TRBV9; D: NA; J: TRBJ1-1; CDR3: CASSVTTGNTEAFF; DNA: TGTGCCAGCAGCGTAACGACAGGAAACACTGAAGCTTTCTTT
size: NA; V: TRBV7-2; D: NA; J: TRBJ2-5; CDR3: CASSFVSGGARGTQYF; DNA: TGTGCCAGCAGCTTCGTTTCAGGGGGGGCCCGGGGGACCCAGTACTTC
size: NA; V: TRBV7-2; D: NA; J: TRBJ2-3; CDR3: CASSRDGIGTVTQDF; DNA: TGTGCCAGCAGCAGGGACGGTATAGGCACAGTTACACAGGATTTT
size: NA; V: TRBV6-1; D: NA; J: TRBJ1-3; CDR3: CASNTGSGNTIYF; DNA: TGTGCCAGCAATACAGGCTCTGGAAACACCATATATTTT
size: NA; V: TRBV25-1; D: NA; J: TRBJ2-3; CDR3: CASSVGGQTDTQYF; DNA: TGTGCCAGCAGTGTCGGGGGACAGACCGATACGCAGTATTTT
size: NA; V: TRBV5-4; D: TRBD1; J: TRBJ1-1; CDR3: CASSMKGIGTGSLIF; DNA: TGTGCCAGCAGCATGAAAGGGATCGGGACAGGTTCCCTCATTTTT
size: few; V: TRBV2; D: TRBD1; J: TRBJ1-6; CDR3: CASSVTGNAELPLHF; DNA: TGTGCCAGCAGTGTGACAGGGAATGCCGAGCTACCCCTCCACTTT
size: once; V: TRBV9; D: TRBD2; J: TRBJ2-1; CDR3: CASSVGLAGGHDEQFF; DNA: TGTGCCAGCAGCGTAGGACTAGCGGGGGGGCACGATGAGCAGTTCTTC
size: NA; V: TRBV7-6; D: NA; J: TRBJ2-3; CDR3: CASSFDGANKEHF; DNA: TGCGCCAGCAGCTTTGACGGGGCGAACAAGGAGCATTTC
size: NA; V: TRBV5-1; D: NA; J: TRBJ2-3; CDR3: CASSPTGGRPTQYF; DNA: TGTGCCAGCAGCCCGACCGGGGGCAGACCTACGCAGTATTTT
size: NA; V: TRBV9; D: NA; J: TRBJ1-1; CDR3: CASSRQTVNEEAFF; DNA: TGTGCCAGCAGCCGTCAGACAGTCAATGAAGAAGCTTTCTTT
size: NA; V: TRBV7-3; D: NA; J: TRBJ1-2; CDR3: CASSPKRGAHGYTF; DNA: TGTGCCAGCAGTCCGAAAAGGGGGGCCCATGGCTACACCTTC
size: NA; V: TRBV10-3; D: NA; J: TRBJ1-1; CDR3: CALADRLSTEAFF; DNA: TGTGCCCTAGCGGACAGATTGAGCACTGAAGCTTTCTTT
size: NA; V: TRBV7-2; D: NA; J: TRBJ2-2; CDR3: CASSPGQGFGGGLFF; DNA: TGTGCCAGCAGCCCCGGACAGGGTTTTGGCGGGGGGCTGTTTTTT
size: NA; V: TRBV9; D: NA; J: TRBJ2-2; CDR3: CASSQTSGNTEQFF; DNA: TGTGCCAGCAGCCAGACCAGCGGAAACACGGAACAGTTTTTT
size: once; V: TRBV25-1; D: NA; J: TRBJ1-4; CDR3: CASQDPANEKLFF; DNA: TGTGCCAGCCAAGACCCGGCTAATGAAAAACTGTTTTTT
size: NA; V: TRBV6-5; D: NA; J: TRBJ1-1; CDR3: CASSYSALNTEAFF; DNA: TGTGCCAGCAGTTACTCCGCATTGAACACTGAAGCTTTCTTT
size: many; V: TRBV7-2; D: TRBD2; J: TRBJ2-3; CDR3: CASSPSGGDTQYF; DNA: TGTGCCAGCAGTCCTAGCGGCGGGGATACGCAGTATTTT
size: NA; V: TRBV12-3/TRBV12-4; D: NA; J: TRBJ1-2; CDR3: CASSFPAVYGYTF; DNA: TGTGCCAGCAGCTTCCCGGCCGTCTATGGCTACACCTTC
size: NA; V: TRBV19; D: NA; J: TRBJ1-4; CDR3: CASSLGALNEKLFF; DNA: TGTGCCAGTAGTTTGGGGGCGCTTAATGAAAAACTGTTTTTT
size: many; V: TRBV6-6; D: NA; J: TRBJ1-1; CDR3: CASRLLDTEGAEAFF; DNA: TGTGCCAGCAGACTGCTTGACACCGAGGGCGCTGAAGCTTTCTTT
size: few; V: TRBV10-3; D: TRBD2; J: TRBJ2-5; CDR3: CATGQREDPETTQYF; DNA: TGTGCCACAGGCCAGCGGGAGGACCCTGAGACGACCCAGTACTTC
size: NA; V: TRBV20-1; D: NA; J: TRBJ1-6; CDR3: CSARVLPEQSPLHF; DNA: TGCAGTGCTAGAGTGCTCCCCGAGCAGTCACCCCTCCACTTT
size: NA; V: TRBV2; D: TRBD1; J: TRBJ1-6; CDR3: CASSRTGTGVDSPLHF; DNA: TGTGCCAGCAGTCGCACCGGGACAGGGGTCGATTCACCCCTCCACTTT
size: NA; V: TRBV7-3; D: TRBD2; J: TRBJ2-5; CDR3: CASSQVRGGGQGTQYF; DNA: TGTGCCAGCAGCCAAGTCCGCGGGGGGGGACAAGGGACCCAGTACTTC
size: many; V: TRBV12-5; D: NA; J: TRBJ2-7; CDR3: CASGLVLGPSSYEQYF; DNA: TGTGCTAGTGGTTTGGTATTGGGGCCGAGCTCCTACGAGCAGTACTTC
size: once; V: TRBV7-2; D: NA; J: TRBJ1-3; CDR3: CASGEEGTSCDTNYF; DNA: TGTGCCAGCGGCGAAGAAGGGACCTCTTGCGACACCAACTATTTT
size: NA; V: TRBV2; D: NA; J: TRBJ1-1; CDR3: CASRRTRDTEAFF; DNA: TGTGCCAGCCGGAGGACACGGGACACTGAAGCTTTCTTT
size: many; V: TRBV10-3; D: NA; J: TRBJ1-3; CDR3: CAISGQEGRNTIYF; DNA: TGTGCCATCAGTGGACAGGAAGGTCGAAACACCATATATTTT
size: NA; V: TRBV2; D: NA; J: TRBJ2-2; CDR3: CASSSGARTSGELFF; DNA: TGTGCCAGCAGCTCGGGGGCACGGACCTCCGGGGAGCTCTTTTTT
size: once; V: TRBV7-2; D: NA; J: TRBJ2-3; CDR3: CASSSSGGHETKQYF; DNA: TGTGCCAGCAGCTCGAGCGGTGGCCATGAGACTAAGCAGTATTTT
size: NA; V: TRBV12-3/TRBV12-4; D: NA; J: TRBJ2-7; CDR3: CASAGRTGRDEQYF; DNA: TGTGCCAGCGCGGGTAGGACAGGGAGGGACGAGCAGTACTTC
size: many; V: TRBV20-1; D: NA; J: TRBJ1-5; CDR3: CSASSTDYSNQPQHF; DNA: TGCAGTGCTAGTTCGACAGATTATAGCAATCAGCCCCAGCATTTT
size: NA; V: TRBV7-2; D: NA; J: TRBJ1-6; CDR3: CASSFSGDSPGTDF; DNA: TGTGCCAGCAGCTTCAGCGGGGACTCTCCCGGCACAGACTTT
size: NA; V: TRBV29-1; D: NA; J: TRBJ2-7; CDR3: CSVVSGGRTTYEQYF; DNA: TGCAGCGTTGTGTCCGGGGGGCGGACCACCTACGAGCAATACTTC
size: NA; V: TRBV7-6; D: NA; J: TRBJ1-2; CDR3: CASSSTPPSSYTF; DNA: TGTGCCAGCAGCAGCACACCTCCCTCTAGCTACACCTTC
size: few; V: TRBV9; D: NA; J: TRBJ1-1; CDR3: CATEVLAEAFF; DNA: TGTGCCACCGAAGTCTTGGCTGAAGCTTTCTTT
size: once; V: TRBV20-1; D: TRBD1; J: TRBJ1-5; CDR3: CSARDWDRSPQHF; DNA: TGCAGTGCTAGAGATTGGGACAGAAGCCCCCAGCATTTT
size: few; V: TRBV7-2; D: TRBD2; J: TRBJ2-7; CDR3: CASSSTSGYEQYF; DNA: TGTGCCAGCAGCTCGACTAGCGGCTACGAGCAGTACTTC